This TCR beta chain emerged from a study of identical twins. Study-wide results and limits: Models, which agreed with sharing between unrelated individuals, nonetheless underestimated the out-of-frame TCR alpha sharing seen in monozygotic twins.

This clonotype was detected many times. Antigen specificity is unknown. Each CDR3 protein gets one entry after TCRdb re-called the 5' RACE reads with MiXCR. In the table there are 550,000 to 700,000 distinct CDR3 sequences, 21% of which are singletons. The germline V gene encodes CDR1 SGHTA and CDR2 FQGNSA. Trimming pared 5 bases from V and 4 bases from J, leaving 9 bases between. CDR3 size: 13 residues. The same data also contributed to another study, on T cells expressing NK-cell markers.

The chain recombines TRBV7-2 with TRBJ2-1, with D unclear. This TCR was recovered from a woman younger than 30 in good health. Material for sequencing was PBMCs. CDR3 in amino acids: CASSRLRYNEQFF. CDR3 in DNA: TGTGCCAGCAGCCGTCTACGGTACAATGAGCAGTTCTTC.